This T cell receptor beta chain was recorded in a study of Graves' ophthalmopathy and Graves' hyperthyroidism. The CDR3 length is 14 residues. CDR1 is LNHDA, CDR2 SQIVND, per germline (reference sequence). Trimming took 5 bases from V and 7 from J, leaving 14 bases between them. This clonotype was observed once. Its target is unknown. Study-level results: Stable hyperthyroidism and ophthalmopathy were told apart by a 13-signature model, which achieved about 88% sensitivity and around 80% specificity.

RNA transcripts were the template, and TCR beta CDR3 regions were amplified from them. HTBI-primed first-round RT-PCR preceded second-round multiplex PCR. One entry per CDR3 protein results from TCRdb running MiXCR on the multiplex PCR reads. This table holds approximately 700,000 distinct CDR3 sequences, around 40% found once. The J gene is TRBJ1-4, the V gene TRBV19, with unresolved D. This clonotype was obtained from an adult man with Graves' ophthalmopathy. Input material: peripheral blood. In nucleotides, the CDR3 is TGTGCCAGTAGTTCCGGGCGACTAGGTGAAAAACTGTTTTTT. Protein sequence: CASSSGRLGEKLFF.